A selection of T cell receptor beta chains follows, all from one sample in a study of prognosis after radiotherapy for stage I lung cancer. From the multiplex PCR reads, TCRdb called clonotypes with MiXCR, one entry per CDR3 protein. The sample holds 30,000 to 40,000 distinct CDR3 sequences, less than 35% seen once. Specimen: PBMCs, collected before or after stereotactic body radiation therapy (not recorded which). Receptors originate from a donor older than 45 with non-small cell lung cancer. Both conserved end residues are part of each CDR3. A D gene is named only where the DNA matches it firmly. Rows may omit the clone size; those that give it use once, few, many or a size class.

j_call,clone_size,v_call,d_call,cdr3_nt,cdr3_aa
TRBJ2-1,-,TRBV13,TRBD2,TGTGCCAGCAGCCCTCTTGGGACTAGCGTCGATGAGCAGTTCTTC,CASSPLGTSVDEQFF
TRBJ2-7,-,TRBV28,-,TGTGCCAGCAGTTACCCGGGGGTTAGGCTCTATGAGCAGTACTTC,CASSYPGVRLYEQYF
TRBJ2-5,few,TRBV5-4,TRBD1,TGTGCCAGCAGCTTGGAGGGACAGGGTCAAGAGACCCAGTACTTC,CASSLEGQGQETQYF
TRBJ2-3,many,TRBV5-8,TRBD1,TGTGCCAGCAGCTTGGTTCGGGACAGGGTCACAGATACGCAGTATTTT,CASSLVRDRVTDTQYF
TRBJ2-1,-,TRBV24-1,TRBD1,TGTGCCACCAGTGATAGGGACAGTAGCTCCTACAATGAGCAGTTCTTC,CATSDRDSSSYNEQFF
TRBJ2-7,many,TRBV28,-,TGTGCCAGCAGTAAAAGACAGTACGAGCAGTACTTC,CASSKRQYEQYF
TRBJ2-2,many,TRBV7-7,-,TGTGCTAGCAGCTGGGGAGGTGGCGGGGAGCTGTTTTTT,CASSWGGGGELFF
TRBJ2-7,-,TRBV6-2/TRBV6-3,-,TGTGCCAGCAGTGGAGGGGGACACCTCTACGATCAGTACTTC,CASSGGGHLYDQYF
TRBJ2-7,many,TRBV19,TRBD1,TGTGCCAGTAGCGACACCGGGACAGGGGTCCACGAGCAGTACTTC,CASSDTGTGVHEQYF
TRBJ1-4,few,TRBV5-8,-,TGTGCCAGCAGCACCGGGACGGTTGCAACTAATGAAAAACTGTTTTTT,CASSTGTVATNEKLFF
TRBJ1-5,-,TRBV6-8,TRBD1,TGTGCCAGCAGTGTGGACCGGGACAGTTATAACAATCAGCCCCAGCACTTT,CASSVDRDSYNNQPQHF
TRBJ1-2,-,TRBV2,TRBD1,TGTGCCAGCAGTCGGACAGGGGTAGGCTCTACTTGGGGCTACACCTTC,CASSRTGVGSTWGYTF
TRBJ2-2,-,TRBV19,-,TGTGCCAGTAGTATTATAAGTGGAGGGGGCACCGGGGAGCTGTTTTTT,CASSIISGGGTGELFF
TRBJ2-7,many,TRBV28,TRBD1,TGTGCCAGCAGACAAGGGGACAGGGTCTACGAGCAGTACTTC,CASRQGDRVYEQYF
TRBJ1-5,many,TRBV28,-,TGTGCCAGCTGGGGGCGGAATCAGCCCCAGCATTTT,CASWGRNQPQHF
TRBJ2-5,many,TRBV10-3,-,TGTGCCATCAGTGAGTCGGGCAGGAACCAAGAGACCCAGTACTTC,CAISESGRNQETQYF
TRBJ1-6,many,TRBV11-3,TRBD1,TGTGCCAGCAGCTCGGGACAGATGGATTCACCCCTCCACTTT,CASSSGQMDSPLHF
TRBJ1-1,many,TRBV27,-,TGTGCCAGCAGGCCCACGTGGGAGCTCTTCGTGAACACTGAAGCTTTCTTT,CASRPTWELFVNTEAFF
TRBJ2-5,many,TRBV2,TRBD1,TGTGCCAGCAGTGATATGGGGGACAGGGAACAAGAGACCCAGTACTTC,CASSDMGDREQETQYF
TRBJ2-2,many,TRBV12-3/TRBV12-4,-,TGTGCCAGCAGTTTCCAGGGTCTGAACACCGGGGAGCTGTTTTTT,CASSFQGLNTGELFF
TRBJ2-6,-,TRBV12-3/TRBV12-4,-,TGTGCCAGCAGTCCAGTTACCCCTGGGATCGGGGCCAACGTCCTGACTTTC,CASSPVTPGIGANVLTF
TRBJ2-4,many,TRBV2,TRBD2,TGTGCCAGCTGGGGACTAGCGGGCAAAAACATTCAGTACTTC,CASWGLAGKNIQYF
TRBJ1-2,many,TRBV30,TRBD1,TGTGCCTGGAGTGTAAATGGACAGGTCTATGGCTACACCTTC,CAWSVNGQVYGYTF
TRBJ1-5,many,TRBV7-8,TRBD1,TGTGCCAGCAGTTTATCCGGGACAGGGTTTAACAATCAGCCCCAGCATTTT,CASSLSGTGFNNQPQHF
TRBJ2-1,many,TRBV5-5,-,TGTGCCAGCAGCTTGGGGCCTGGGGGCCTAAACAATGAGCAGTTCTTC,CASSLGPGGLNNEQFF
TRBJ1-5,-,TRBV7-2,TRBD1,TGTGCCAGCAGCCTGGACAGGGGTTGGGTCCAGCATTTT,CASSLDRGWVQHF
TRBJ2-2,-,TRBV6-1,-,TGTGCCAGCAGTGAATCAGGGGCCCTAGCCGGGGAGCTGTTTTTT,CASSESGALAGELFF
TRBJ1-1,many,TRBV5-5,-,TGTGCCAGCAGCTTGAACCCGGTCCACCCCATGAACACTGAAGCTTTCTTT,CASSLNPVHPMNTEAFF
TRBJ1-1,many,TRBV11-3,-,TGTGCCAGCAGCTTAGTGCAAAACACTGAAGCTTTCTTT,CASSLVQNTEAFF
TRBJ2-3,many,TRBV27,TRBD1,TGTGCCAGCAGTTTATTTGGGACAGGGGGCGTAGGTCGGCCTCCAGATACGCAGTATTTT,CASSLFGTGGVGRPPDTQYF
TRBJ2-2,-,TRBV9,-,TGTGCCAGCAGCGTATCGGTAACCGGGGAGCTGTTTTTT,CASSVSVTGELFF
TRBJ2-1,many,TRBV19,TRBD2,TGTGCCAGTAGTCCAAAACACGGGACTAGCGGGGCCAATGAGCAGTTCTTC,CASSPKHGTSGANEQFF
TRBJ2-7,-,TRBV5-1,-,TGCGCCAGCAGCTTGACGCCCAACTACGAGCAGTACTTC,CASSLTPNYEQYF
TRBJ1-1,many,TRBV6-9,-,TGTGCCAGCAATTACTTAACAGGGAAGGGGAACACTGAAGCTTTCTTT,CASNYLTGKGNTEAFF
TRBJ2-7,many,TRBV5-1,-,TGCGCCAGCCGGGAGCGTGACGGCGAGCAGTACTTC,CASRERDGEQYF
TRBJ2-1,many,TRBV2,TRBD2,TGTGCCAGCACTCTGGGCCCCGGGGGGTCCTACAATGAGCAGTTCTTC,CASTLGPGGSYNEQFF
TRBJ2-2,-,TRBV27,TRBD2,TGTGCCAGCAGTTCCTCCCCCGGCAGTACTAGCGGGAACACCTGGGAGCTGTTTTTT,CASSSSPGSTSGNTWELFF
TRBJ1-2,many,TRBV11-3,-,TGTGCCAGCAGCTCCTGGACGGGAAACTATGGCTACACCTTC,CASSSWTGNYGYTF
TRBJ2-3,-,TRBV6-1,TRBD1,TGTGCCTGCAGCCAATTCCCCGGACAGGGAACGCAGTATTTT,CACSQFPGQGTQYF
TRBJ2-2,-,TRBV24-1,TRBD1,TGTGCCACCAGTGATTTGAAGGGACAGGGAATCACCGGGGAGCTGTTTTTT,CATSDLKGQGITGELFF
TRBJ1-1,many,TRBV7-6,-,TGTGCCAGCAGCCTACAGCTGAACACTGAAGCTTTCTTT,CASSLQLNTEAFF
TRBJ2-1,-,TRBV6-5,-,TGTGCCAGCAGTTCAAACCCTAGCGAACAGTTCTTC,CASSSNPSEQFF
TRBJ1-5,many,TRBV19,-,TGTGCCAGTACTGGGAGCAATCAGCCCCGGCATTTT,CASTGSNQPRHF
TRBJ2-1,many,TRBV12-5,TRBD2,TGTGCTAGTGGTTCTAGCGGGAGGACCCACAATGAGCAGTTCTTC,CASGSSGRTHNEQFF
TRBJ1-3,many,TRBV19,-,TGTGCCAGTTATACAGGGCACTCTGGAAACACCATATATTTT,CASYTGHSGNTIYF
TRBJ2-1,-,TRBV2,-,TGTGCCAGCGGGTTGGTTGGGGGGCCGGGTGAGCAGTTCTTC,CASGLVGGPGEQFF
TRBJ2-2,many,TRBV6-2/TRBV6-3,-,TGTGCCAGCAGTTATCATCGGACAGCCACGAACACCGGGGAGCTGTTTTTT,CASSYHRTATNTGELFF
TRBJ2-1,-,TRBV6-6,TRBD2,TGTGCCAGCAGTTATGGGAAGGGGTGGGGACTAGCGGATTACAATGAGCAGTTCTTC,CASSYGKGWGLADYNEQFF
TRBJ2-5,many,TRBV28,TRBD2,TGTGCCAGCAGTAATGTGGGCGGGAGGAGGGAGACCCAGTACTTC,CASSNVGGRRETQYF
TRBJ1-5,many,TRBV19,-,TGTGCCAGTAGTATAGATCTGGGGGGAAATCAGCCCCAGCATTTT,CASSIDLGGNQPQHF
TRBJ1-1,many,TRBV9,-,TGTGCCAGCAGCGTTACCATGGACAACACTGAAGCTTTCTTT,CASSVTMDNTEAFF
TRBJ2-7,many,TRBV18,TRBD1,TGTGCCAGCTCACGTCCCCCCACAAGGACAGGGAAGTCTTACGAGCAGTACTTC,CASSRPPTRTGKSYEQYF
TRBJ2-3,many,TRBV5-6,-,TGTGCCAGCAGCTTGGAATCAGGGGATGGGGCAGATACGCAGTATTTT,CASSLESGDGADTQYF
TRBJ2-7,many,TRBV2,-,TGTGCCAGCGGGAGGGACAGGCAAAGTTACGAGCAGTACTTC,CASGRDRQSYEQYF
TRBJ2-7,many,TRBV7-9,-,TGTGCCAGCCGGACGGGGGGCGCGTACGAGCAGTACTTC,CASRTGGAYEQYF
TRBJ1-2,many,TRBV4-1,-,TGCGCCAGCAGCCAAGATCCCTCCGGAATCTATGGCTACACCTTC,CASSQDPSGIYGYTF
TRBJ2-1,many,TRBV9,TRBD2,TGTGCCAGCAGCGTCTCGGGGGGGCAAAATGAGCAGTTCTTC,CASSVSGGQNEQFF
TRBJ1-1,many,TRBV5-6,TRBD1,TGTGCCAGCAGCTTGGCGGGGGCAGTGGGACAGTCGAACACTGAAGCTTTCTTT,CASSLAGAVGQSNTEAFF